The rows below give T cell receptor beta chains drawn from one sample of a study of cytomegalovirus exposure and HLA in healthy donors. Using immunoSEQ multiplex PCR, the repertoire was profiled, and TCRdb retains in-frame clones only, with some absent. The sample holds fewer than 60,000 clones; 55% to 65% are singletons and the top ten take over 9.5%. Sequencing used PBMCs. The receptors shown here come from a human donor in good health. Both conserved end residues are part of each CDR3. A D gene is named only where the DNA matches it firmly. Clone size is given for some rows only: seen once, a few or many times, or a class if the clone is expanded.

J gene | V gene | D gene | clone size | CDR3 protein | CDR3 DNA
TRBJ2-7 | TRBV19 | . | . | CASSMGRGVSYEQYF | TGTGCCAGTAGTATGGGGCGAGGTGTCTCCTACGAGCAGTACTTC
TRBJ2-2 | TRBV7-3 | TRBD2 | . | CASSLTQGLAGGANTGELFF | TGTGCCAGCAGCTTAACGCAGGGACTAGCGGGGGGGGCGAACACCGGGGAGCTGTTTTTT
TRBJ1-2 | TRBV5-4 | . | . | CASSLRNRDSYGYTF | TGTGCCAGCAGCTTAAGGAACAGGGATTCTTATGGCTACACCTTC
TRBJ1-3 | TRBV30 | . | few | CAWSREGNTIYF | TGTGCCTGGAGTCGGGAGGGAAACACCATATATTTT
TRBJ1-3 | TRBV19 | . | few | CALQGQPERGNTIYF | TGTGCCCTCCAGGGGCAGCCCGAGCGTGGAAACACCATATATTTT
TRBJ2-1 | TRBV11-2 | . | few | CASSLISGYNEQFF | TGTGCCAGCAGCTTAATTTCAGGGTACAATGAGCAGTTCTTC
TRBJ2-1 | TRBV7-9 | . | . | CASSLRAGDNEQFF | TGTGCCAGCAGCCTTCGAGCAGGGGACAATGAGCAGTTCTTC
TRBJ2-5 | TRBV7-2 | . | . | CASSGQTGQETQYF | TGTGCCAGCAGCGGTCAGACAGGACAAGAGACCCAGTACTTC
TRBJ2-5 | TRBV7-9 | . | . | CASSPNLISNAYQETQYF | TGTGCCAGCAGCCCCAACCTAATCTCCAATGCGTACCAAGAGACCCAGTACTTC
TRBJ1-1 | TRBV7-2 | . | . | CASSFRQNTEAFF | TGTGCCAGCAGCTTTAGACAGAACACTGAAGCTTTCTTT
TRBJ2-1 | TRBV7-9 | . | once | CASSFGQYNEQFF | TGTGCCAGCAGCTTTGGACAGTACAATGAGCAGTTCTTC
TRBJ1-2 | TRBV4-2 | TRBD1 | few | CASSQGQGRVEGYTF | TGTGCCAGCAGCCAAGGACAGGGGAGGGTGGAAGGCTACACCTTC
TRBJ2-7 | TRBV5-6 | TRBD1 | . | CASSPPPAGTETYEQYF | TGTGCCAGCAGTCCCCCCCCCGCCGGGACAGAGACCTACGAGCAGTACTTC
TRBJ2-6 | TRBV27 | . | few | CASSLLSAGANVLTF | TGTGCCAGCAGTTTGCTCAGTGCCGGGGCCAACGTCCTGACTTTC
TRBJ1-1 | TRBV10-1 | . | . | CASSESVDRNTEAFF | TGCGCCAGCAGTGAGTCCGTGGACAGGAACACTGAAGCTTTCTTT
TRBJ1-5 | TRBV7-9 | TRBD1 | . | CASSSGQGGNQPQHF | TGTGCCAGCAGCTCCGGACAGGGTGGCAATCAGCCCCAGCATTTT
TRBJ2-1 | TRBV6-5 | . | . | CASNSRRGANEQFF | TGTGCCAGCAACTCGCGACGGGGTGCCAATGAGCAGTTCTTC
TRBJ1-5 | TRBV7-8 | . | few | CASSKTDSNQPQHF | TGTGCCAGCAGCAAGACAGATAGCAATCAGCCCCAGCATTTT
TRBJ2-2 | TRBV7-8 | TRBD2 | . | CASSLRTSGGGELFF | TGTGCCAGCAGCTTGAGGACTAGCGGCGGCGGGGAGCTGTTTTTT
TRBJ1-2 | TRBV16 | . | . | CASSQEGNYGYTF | TGTGCCAGCAGCCAGGAGGGCAACTATGGCTACACCTTC
TRBJ2-7 | TRBV7-9 | TRBD1 | . | CASSSGTGGLLVEQYF | TGTGCCAGCAGCTCAGGGACAGGGGGTTTGCTGGTCGAGCAGTACTTC
TRBJ1-6 | TRBV4-1 | TRBD1 | few | CASSLGGWDREAPLHF | TGCGCCAGCAGCTTAGGAGGGTGGGACAGGGAGGCACCCCTCCACTTT
TRBJ1-2 | TRBV10-2 | TRBD1 | . | CASSSPGQGVGGYTF | TGCGCCAGCAGTTCTCCGGGACAGGGAGTGGGAGGCTACACCTTC
TRBJ1-1 | TRBV2 | . | . | CASSEGGQANTEAFF | TGTGCCAGCAGTGAAGGGGGGCAGGCGAACACTGAAGCTTTCTTT
TRBJ2-2 | TRBV4-1 | . | . | CASSQDSPTGELFF | TGCGCCAGCAGCCAAGATAGTCCCACCGGGGAGCTGTTTTTT
TRBJ1-1 | TRBV7-2 | TRBD1 | once | CASSPRPRQGAEAFF | TGTGCCAGCAGCCCCCGACCCAGACAGGGCGCTGAAGCTTTCTTT
TRBJ2-7 | TRBV30 | TRBD1 | . | CAWSPGTGDYEQYF | TGTGCCTGGAGTCCCGGGACAGGGGATTACGAGCAGTACTTC
TRBJ2-7 | TRBV5-1 | . | few | CASGFQGAYEQYF | TGCGCCAGCGGCTTCCAGGGTGCCTACGAGCAGTACTTC
TRBJ2-7 | TRBV7-9 | TRBD1 | . | CASSSGTGGLLGEQYF | TGTGCCAGCAGCTCAGGGACAGGGGGTTTGCTGGGCGAGCAGTACTTC
TRBJ2-5 | TRBV5-4 | . | . | CASSPTGSGETQYF | TGTGCCAGCAGCCCGACAGGGAGCGGGGAGACCCAGTACTTC
TRBJ2-3 | TRBV5-4 | . | few | CASSLEAVTDTQYF | TGTGCCAGCAGCTTGGAGGCGGTCACAGATACGCAGTATTTT
TRBJ1-2 | TRBV20-1 | TRBD1 | . | CSAPGQGGYTF | TGCAGTGCCCCCGGACAGGGAGGCTACACCTTC
TRBJ2-3 | TRBV19 | TRBD2 | once | CASSIDHLGVAGAGTDTQYF | TGTGCCAGTAGTATAGACCATTTGGGGGTAGCGGGGGCGGGCACAGATACGCAGTATTTT
TRBJ2-7 | TRBV6-5 | TRBD2 | . | CASSYGTASGVEEYF | TGTGCCAGCAGTTACGGTACGGCTAGCGGGGTTGAGGAGTACTTC
TRBJ1-1 | TRBV2 | . | . | CASSEREGGTEAFF | TGTGCCAGCAGTGAAAGAGAGGGCGGCACTGAAGCTTTCTTT
TRBJ1-1 | TRBV6-1 | . | . | CASSEAFGAAGAFGAFF | TGTGCCAGCAGTGAAGCGTTCGGGGCGGCAGGGGCGTTCGGAGCTTTCTTT
TRBJ1-6 | TRBV7-2 | . | . | CASSLNRVLSRYNSPLHF | TGTGCCAGCAGCTTAAACCGGGTTCTTTCTCGATATAATTCACCCCTCCACTTT
TRBJ1-6 | TRBV19 | TRBD1 | . | CASRPGTGGSPLHF | TGTGCCAGTAGACCCGGGACAGGGGGTTCACCCCTCCACTTT
TRBJ1-5 | TRBV7-9 | . | many | CASSYTRGGTDQPQHF | TGTGCCAGCAGCTACACTCGAGGGGGAACGGATCAGCCCCAGCATTTT
TRBJ1-2 | TRBV5-4 | TRBD1 | . | CASSFTGASGYTF | TGTGCCAGCAGCTTTACAGGGGCCTCGGGCTACACCTTC
TRBJ2-5 | TRBV30 | TRBD1 | . | CAWSGQALEQYF | TGTGCCTGGAGCGGACAGGCTTTAGAGCAGTACTTC
TRBJ2-7 | TRBV7-2 | TRBD2 | . | CASSSSGGAYYEQYF | TGTGCCAGCAGCTCTAGCGGGGGGGCGTATTACGAGCAGTACTTC
TRBJ1-3 | TRBV4-2 | . | . | CASSQDGGPGNTIYF | TGTGCCAGCAGCCAAGATGGAGGGCCTGGAAACACCATATATTTT
TRBJ1-1 | TRBV30 | . | . | CAWSGVRNTEAFF | TGTGCCTGGAGCGGAGTGAGAAACACTGAAGCTTTCTTT
TRBJ2-5 | TRBV2 | . | few | CASRRQLGSETQYF | TGTGCCAGCAGGAGACAGTTAGGATCGGAGACCCAGTACTTC
TRBJ1-2 | TRBV6-5 | . | once | CASSYQGSTPSGYTF | TGTGCCAGCAGTTACCAGGGTTCTACCCCGTCTGGCTACACCTTC
TRBJ2-6 | TRBV9 | TRBD1 | . | CASSAGTGWSGANVLTF | TGTGCCAGCAGCGCCGGGACAGGGTGGTCTGGGGCCAACGTCCTGACTTTC
TRBJ2-3 | TRBV6-5 | TRBD2 | few | CASSLSGGRGNTQYF | TGTGCCAGCAGTTTAAGCGGGGGGCGGGGAAATACGCAGTATTTT
TRBJ2-7 | TRBV19 | TRBD1 | few | CASSFAPGGRYEQYF | TGTGCCAGTAGTTTCGCCCCAGGGGGCCGCTACGAGCAGTACTTC
TRBJ1-1 | TRBV29-1 | TRBD1 | . | CSVFRTGNTEAFF | TGCAGCGTTTTTCGGACAGGGAATACTGAAGCTTTCTTT
TRBJ2-3 | TRBV7-2 | TRBD1 | . | CASSRTGGMTDTQYF | TGTGCCAGCAGCCGGACAGGGGGCATGACAGATACGCAGTATTTT
TRBJ2-6 | TRBV2 | . | . | CASSEALRAGANVLTF | TGTGCCAGCAGTGAAGCGCTCAGGGCTGGGGCCAACGTCCTGACTTTC
TRBJ2-3 | TRBV30 | . | few | CAWSAGGQADTQYF | TGTGCCTGGAGTGCCGGGGGGCAGGCAGATACGCAGTATTTT
TRBJ1-1 | TRBV5-1 | TRBD1 | . | CASRQGHENTEAFF | TGCGCCAGTCGACAGGGTCACGAGAACACTGAAGCTTTCTTT
TRBJ2-7 | TRBV5-5 | TRBD1 | . | CASSRNGQGADYEQYF | TGTGCCAGCAGCCGAAACGGACAGGGGGCCGACTACGAGCAGTACTTC
TRBJ1-2 | TRBV18 | . | . | CASSEGVGGYTF | TGTGCCAGCTCAGAGGGAGTAGGTGGCTACACCTTC
TRBJ1-4 | TRBV7-6 | . | . | CASSQGSPNEKLFF | TGTGCCAGCAGCCAGGGCTCGCCAAATGAAAAACTGTTTTTT
TRBJ2-5 | TRBV7-8 | TRBD2 | . | CASSLARVAGARGQETQYF | TGTGCCAGCAGCTTAGCCCGGGTAGCGGGGGCTAGAGGACAAGAGACCCAGTACTTC
TRBJ2-6 | TRBV7-3 | . | . | CASSPGFSGANVLTF | TGTGCCAGCAGCCCAGGGTTCTCTGGGGCCAACGTCCTGACTTTC